The 8 T cell receptor beta chains in this list originate from one sample, sequenced in a study of CD8+ T cells in alopecia areata. This sample's treatment: oral pan-JAK inhibitor, 5-10 mg twice daily. Isolated RNA was reverse transcribed into cDNA used as the sequencing template. Here immunoSEQ multiplex PCR was the method, and the copy in TCRdb shows in-frame clones only, minus some. The table has about 200,000 clones, roughly 64% seen once. The source material was CD4+ T cells sorted from blood, sampled at week 24, from a patient treated with tofacitinib. The receptors here all came from a human donor with alopecia areata.

This sequence joins TRBV5-4 and TRBJ2-3, with TRBD1 as a possible D gene (5 bases). Per the germline V gene, CDR1 is SGHNT and CDR2 is YYREEE (reference sequence). The V end lost 2 bases, the J end lost 0 bases, and 13 bases lay between the germline ends. The CDR3 consists of 16 residues. The CDR3 DNA sequence: TGTGCCAGCAGCTTTGGGCCGACAGCGAGCACAGATACGCAGTATTTT. Translated, it gives CASSFGPTASTDTQYF.

V usage is TRBV11-2 and J usage is TRBJ2-5, with 8 bases aligning to TRBD1. The CDR3 contains 15 residues. V gave up 5 bases and J gave up 4 bases; unmatched junction bases: 9. Germline loops: CDR1 SGHAT, CDR2 FQNNGV. The chain's CDR3 is CASSPAGQGGETQYF. For the CDR3, the DNA is TGTGCCAGCAGCCCCGCCGGACAGGGTGGAGAGACCCAGTACTTC.

The chain couples TRBV28 to TRBJ2-7, with D perhaps TRBD1 or TRBD2 (5 bases each). This CDR3 comprises 15 residues. Germline V gives CDR1 MDHEN, CDR2 SYDVKM. The V and J ends lost 2 bases and 2 bases respectively, with 13 bases between them. CDR3 loop: CASSLSQGAPYEQYF. The CDR3 region has the DNA TGTGCCAGCAGTTTAAGCCAGGGAGCTCCCTACGAGCAGTACTTC.

The chain has TRBV20-1 and TRBJ2-7, with 8 nucleotides matching TRBD2. This CDR3 comprises 11 residues. J lost 5 bases, V lost 8 bases, and 5 bases had no gene match. Germline V CDR1 and CDR2: DFQATT, SNEGSKA (reference sequence). This chain's CDR3 is CSSGTRNEQYF. CDR3 bases: TGCAGTTCCGGGACTAGGAACGAGCAGTACTTC.

The chain recombines TRBV29-1 with TRBJ2-7, with 7 bases aligning to TRBD2. With V trimmed by 6 bases and J by 5 bases, 10 bases remained unmatched. This CDR3 is built from 13 residues. Germline V gene lookup returns CDR1 SQVTM and CDR2 ANQGSEA. Here the CDR3 DNA reads TGCAGCGTGAGCACGGGGGGTAAAGACGAGCAGTACTTC. Its translation is CSVSTGGKDEQYF.

The chain joins TRBV7-9 to TRBJ1-2; TRBD1 is a possible D gene (5 bases). Germline CDR1 and CDR2: SEHNR and FQNEAQ (reference sequence). V dropped 3 bases and J dropped 6 bases, with 14 bases sitting between them. The CDR3 is 14 residues long. This chain's CDR3 is CASSFTDRGDGYTF. CDR3 DNA sequence: TGTGCCAGCAGCTTTACGGATCGGGGCGATGGCTACACCTTC.

V and J are TRBV29-1 and TRBJ2-5; 9 bases align to TRBD2. V lost 6 bases, J lost 3 bases, and 5 bases stayed unmatched. Germline CDR1 reads SQVTM; CDR2 reads ANQGSEA. The CDR3 length is 13 residues. The CDR3, as DNA: TGCAGCGTCGGAGCGGGGGGCAAAGAGACCCAGTACTTC. Translated: CSVGAGGKETQYF.

This clone was counted a few times. The gene calls are TRBV2 and TRBJ2-3; TRBD1 might be the D (5 bases). V was clipped by 1 base and J by 6 bases, with 17 bases between them. Per the germline V gene, CDR1 is SNHLY and CDR2 is FYNNEI. The CDR3 contains 16 residues. CDR3 residues: CASSEVSQASYDTQYF. CDR3 bases: TGTGCCAGCAGTGAAGTTTCACAGGCTTCCTACGATACGCAGTATTTT. Drawing the rest from reference TRBV2 and TRBJ2-3, the complete variable domain is EPEVTQTPSHQVTQMGQEVILRCVPISNHLYFYWYRQILGQKVEFLVSFYNNEISEKSEIFDDQFSVERPDGSNFTLKIRSTKLEDSAMYFCASSEVSQASYDTQYFGPGTRLTVL.